This record looks at one TCR beta chain sequence and its context. In the authors' methods: Estimation of nucleated cell counts relied on the amplification of reference gene primers. The protocol was immunoSEQ multiplex PCR, while the TCRdb copy is restricted to in-frame clones and leaves out a portion. The DNA gave D and trimming, while V, J and clone size come from that table. The data show approximately 300,000 clones, 75% to 90% seen once. The record originates from a study of blood T cell repertoires in COVID-19. Looking at the study overall: Sites across the United States, Italy and Spain contributed samples from acute and convalescent COVID-19. Nucleic acid was either cDNA or gDNA, and it came from T cells, B-cell-depleted T cells, or PBMCs.

This CDR3 region has 13 residues. The ends were cut back, 5 bases at V and 2 bases at J, with 10 bases in the middle. Germline assignment: CDR1 SNHLY and CDR2 FYNNEI. Sequencing was performed on peripheral blood. The chain recombines TRBV2 with TRBJ2-7, with D perhaps TRBD2 (5 bases). This TCR came from a woman between 50 and 59 years old who had recovered from COVID-19. This CDR3 reads CASSRTATYEQYF. The CDR3 nucleotides are TGTGCCAGCAGTCGGACTGCAACCTACGAGCAGTACTTC. The whole variable domain, remainder taken from reference TRBV2 and TRBJ2-7, is EPEVTQTPSHQVTQMGQEVILRCVPISNHLYFYWYRQILGQKVEFLVSFYNNEISEKSEIFDDQFSVERPDGSNFTLKIRSTKLEDSAMYFCASSRTATYEQYFGPGTRLTVT.